This T cell receptor beta chain was recovered during a study of radiation and T cells in renal cell carcinoma. Study-level information: Nephrectomy followed 15 Gy stereotactic body radiation by 4 weeks.

Profiling relied on immunoSEQ multiplex PCR, and the TCRdb table lists in-frame clones only, not all of them. The data contain 100,000 to 150,000 clones, roughly 80% of them singletons. This sample's time point: baseline pretreatment blood. Treatment given: 15 Gy SBRT to primary tumor, nephrectomy 4 weeks later. Serial blood draws occurred at baseline and 2 and 4 weeks post-SBRT. Turning to this clone: As yet, its antigen is unknown.

V was pared by 4 bases and J by 7 bases, with 10 bases between. The CDR3 is made up of 12 amino acids. CDR1 is SGHVS, CDR2 FNYEAQ, per germline. The study's findings and limits: Top tumor clonotypes rose in blood 2 weeks post-radiation, then contracted.

The receptor was derived from a woman in her sixties with renal cell carcinoma. The J gene is TRBJ1-1, the V gene TRBV7-6, with no clear D. The source was blood, collected from a patient whose treatment included radiotherapy and nephrectomy. The CDR3, as DNA: TGTGCCAGCAGCTCCGGACGCAGTGAAGCTTTCTTT. It translates to CASSSGRSEAFF.